This entry lists 32 T cell receptor beta chains sequenced from one sample in a study of glioma-infiltrating T cells after dendritic cell vaccination. The assay was immunoSEQ multiplex PCR, and TCRdb's table has in-frame clones only and misses some. The sample contains around 23,000 clones, 85% to 90% of which appear only once. Time point here: after dendritic cell vaccination, including at tumor progression/relapse. The sample consisted of blood, taken after dendritic cell vaccination. These receptors all stem from a human donor with glioblastoma.

CDR3 DNA sequence: TGTGCCAGCAGCGTTATGGGGTCTCCGGGGTCCGGGGAGACCCAGTACTTC. Translating it yields CASSVMGSPGSGETQYF. This chain joins TRBV9 and TRBJ2-5, with D perhaps TRBD2 (5 bases). Trimming removed 2 bases from V and 5 bases from J, with 22 bases in between. Germline loops: CDR1 SGDLS, CDR2 YYNGEE. The CDR3 length is 17 residues.

The V call is TRBV19, the J call TRBJ1-2; D unclear. CDR3 length: 12 residues. Per germline, CDR1 LNHDA and CDR2 SQIVND (reference sequence). Trimming pared 4 bases from V and 2 bases from J, leaving 5 bases between. CDR3 in DNA: TGTGCCAGTAGTACCCAGAACTATGGCTACACCTTC. The encoded protein is CASSTQNYGYTF.

The V gene is TRBV6-1, the J gene TRBJ2-1; 8 bases align to TRBD1. This CDR3 is built from 13 residues. Unmatched junction bases numbered 2, after V lost 3 bases and J lost 7 bases. CDR1 is MNHNS, CDR2 SASEGT, per germline. CDR3 sequence reads: CASSDRQGNEQFF. CDR3 bases: TGTGCCAGCAGTGACCGACAGGGGAATGAGCAGTTCTTC.

The gene calls are TRBV5-8 and TRBJ1-2, with D tentatively TRBD1 (5 bases). Deletions cut 7 bases from V and 6 bases from J, with 22 bases between. Germline V lookup: CDR1 SGHTS, CDR2 YDEGEE. CDR3 length: 15 residues. Written as DNA, the CDR3 is TGTGCCAGCTGCGACTCAGGGTTCCGGACGGATGGCTACACCTTC. Translated, it gives CASCDSGFRTDGYTF.

The chain uses TRBV18 and TRBJ2-1, with D unresolved. The CDR3 has 16 amino acids. The germline gives CDR1 KGHSH, CDR2 LQKENI. V lost 0 bases and J lost 3, with 12 bases in between. CDR3 nucleotides: TGTGCCAGCTCACCACCGAACAACCACCTCTACAATGAGCAGTTCTTC. As protein: CASSPPNNHLYNEQFF.

The chain uses TRBV19 and TRBJ2-3; TRBD2 matches 7 bases. Germline CDR1 LNHDA, CDR2 SQIVND (reference sequence). This CDR3 is 16 amino acids long. After removal of 3 bases from V and 1 base from J, the junction contained 7 bases not matched to a gene. The CDR3 DNA reads TGTGCCAGTAGTATCGGGCAGCGGGGTCGCACAGATACGCAGTATTTT. As protein: CASSIGQRGRTDTQYF.

CDR3 sequence reads: CASSLLSGGPQETQYF. CDR3 bases: TGCGCCAGCAGCTTGCTTTCCGGGGGGCCCCAAGAGACCCAGTACTTC. This sequence joins TRBV5-1 and TRBJ2-5, with a possible D match to TRBD2 (7 bases). This CDR3 contains 16 residues. Germline V CDR1 and CDR2: SGHRS, YFSETQ. V lost 1 base to trimming and J lost 1 base, with 14 bases between them.

A note on this clone: An end of the junction does not agree with germline; a read error may underlie this. The chain uses TRBV7-6 and TRBJ2-1, with 8 positions matching TRBD1. CDR1 and CDR2 from the germline V gene are SGHVS and FNYEAQ. The CDR3 is 12 amino acids. The CDR3 DNA is TGTGCCAGCAGCTTAACGTCGGGACAGGCGATCTTC. This encodes CASSLTSGQAIF.

The CDR3 here is CASSIDRNRNEKLFF. CDR3 DNA sequence: TGTGCCAGTAGTATCGACAGGAATCGAAATGAAAAACTGTTTTTT. This chain links TRBV19 with TRBJ1-4, with D tentatively TRBD1 (6 bases). This CDR3 is 15 amino acids long. CDR1 and CDR2 from the germline V gene are LNHDA and SQIVND (reference sequence). Between the trimmed V and J ends, which lost 3 bases and 5 bases, there was a span of 13 bases.

The V call is TRBV11-2, the J call TRBJ2-1; 13 nucleotides align to TRBD2. Looked up from germline, CDR1 is SGHAT and CDR2 is FQNNGV. Unmatched junction bases numbered 4, after V lost 1 base and J lost 4 bases. The CDR3 extends over 17 amino acids. CDR3 in amino acids: CASSLARTSGGYNEQFF. In nucleotides, the CDR3 is TGTGCCAGCAGCTTAGCCCGGACTAGCGGGGGTTACAATGAGCAGTTCTTC.

The V call is TRBV18, the J call TRBJ2-7, with 7 bases aligning to TRBD1. V lost 5 bases to trimming and J lost 7 bases; unmatched junction nucleotides: 8. The germline CDR1 and CDR2 sequences are KGHSH and LQKENI. The CDR3 is made up of 13 amino acids. This CDR3 is CASSENRGGEQYF. For the CDR3, the DNA is TGTGCCAGCTCAGAAAACAGGGGCGGTGAGCAGTACTTC.

The CDR3 nucleotides are TGTGCCAGCAGTTACATCGGGGGGCGGGAGACCCAGTACTTC. Amino acids: CASSYIGGRETQYF. The genes are TRBV6-6 and TRBJ2-5; perhaps TRBD2 as D (7 bases). CDR1 is MNHNY and CDR2 is SVGAGI in the germline V gene (reference sequence). The CDR3 has 14 amino acids. V lost 2 bases and J 5 bases, leaving 12 bases between the germline ends.

CDR3 loop: CASRWGTGSGELFF. The CDR3 DNA reads TGCGCCAGCAGGTGGGGGACAGGGTCCGGGGAGCTGTTTTTT. V and J are TRBV5-1 and TRBJ2-2; the match to TRBD1 covers 9 bases. This CDR3 has 14 amino acids. The J segment lost 6 bases and the V segment lost 5 bases, leaving 5 bases of the junction unmatched. The V gene's germline CDR1 is SGHRS and CDR2 YFSETQ. Full variable domain (missing parts from reference TRBV5-1 and TRBJ2-2): KAGVTQTPRYLIKTRGQQVTLSCSPISGHRSVSWYQQTPGQGLQFLFEYFSETQRNKGNFPGRFSGRQFSNSRSEMNVSTLELGDSALYLCASRWGTGSGELFFGEGSRLTVL.

The chain has TRBV2 and TRBJ1-2; TRBD1 is a possible D gene (6 bases). Trimming left V 4 bases short and J 5 bases short, with 17 bases between. The germline V gene has CDR1 SNHLY and CDR2 FYNNEI. This CDR3 region has 15 residues. Here the CDR3 DNA reads TGTGCCAGCAGTGTGGTTGGACAGTCAATTTATGGCTACACCTTC. It specifies CASSVVGQSIYGYTF. Supplemented by reference TRBV2 and TRBJ1-2, the full variable domain reads EPEVTQTPSHQVTQMGQEVILRCVPISNHLYFYWYRQILGQKVEFLVSFYNNEISEKSEIFDDQFSVERPDGSNFTLKIRSTKLEDSAMYFCASSVVGQSIYGYTFGSGTRLTVV.

The chain couples TRBV7-9 to TRBJ2-5; TRBD2 is a possible D gene (5 bases). The J call may be mistaken, given a closer DNA end match to TRBJ2-7. The germline gives CDR1 SEHNR, CDR2 FQNEAQ (reference sequence). The CDR3 extends over 15 amino acids. The CDR3, as DNA: TGTGCCAGCAGCCCCCATTTGGGAGAGACCTACGAGCAGTACTTC. Translating it yields CASSPHLGETYEQYF.

This clone was detected only once. This chain links TRBV5-6 with TRBJ2-7; 10 bases match TRBD2. V lost 4 bases and J lost 1; bases outside the gene matches: 5. Looked up from germline, CDR1 is SGHDT and CDR2 is YYEEEE. The CDR3 covers 15 residues. The CDR3 DNA sequence: TGTGCCAGCAGCCAAGTACTAGCGGGGTCCTACGAGCAGTACTTC. Protein: CASSQVLAGSYEQYF.

The rearrangement links TRBV9 to TRBJ2-3; 9 bases line up with TRBD1. The length of the CDR3 is 17 residues. Germline CDR1 and CDR2: SGDLS and YYNGEE. Losses at the gene ends were 4 bases for V and 6 bases for J; bases not matched to a gene: 15. In nucleotides, the CDR3 is TGTGCCAGCAGCCCACGGGGTGACAGGGGGGGTAGGGATACGCAGTATTTT. This gives the protein CASSPRGDRGGRDTQYF.

J is TRBJ2-5 and V is TRBV5-1, with D maybe TRBD1 (6 bases). The CDR3 covers 15 residues. V shed 1 base and J shed 4 bases, with 14 bases lying between them. Germline V lookup: CDR1 SGHRS, CDR2 YFSETQ. CDR3 coding DNA: TGCGCCAGCAGCTTGACAGGCAGGGGATCAGAGACCCAGTACTTC. The encoded protein is CASSLTGRGSETQYF.

For this clone: An end of the junction does not agree with germline; a read error may underlie this. The chain recombines TRBV18 with TRBJ2-7; 11 bases map to TRBD1. This CDR3 is built from 14 residues. Germline V gives CDR1 KGHSH, CDR2 LQKENI. DNA for the CDR3: TGTGCCAGCTCAACCGGGACAGGGGGAAGGGAGCGGTACTTC. Amino acid sequence: CASSTGTGGRERYF.

The V and J genes are TRBV6-5 and TRBJ2-3; D not resolved. The CDR3 runs to 15 residues. CDR1 is MNHEY and CDR2 is SVGAGI in the germline V gene. Trimming took 6 bases from V and 3 from J, leaving 16 bases between them. The CDR3 nucleotides read TGTGCCAGCAGCTCCGGGTCTATAGGAACAGATACGCAGTATTTT. Its translation is CASSSGSIGTDTQYF.

The chain joins TRBV6-5 to TRBJ1-1; a possible D gene is TRBD1 (6 bases). V shed 6 bases and J shed 5 bases, with 16 bases lying between them. This CDR3 has 14 amino acids. Germline CDR1 MNHEY, CDR2 SVGAGI. CDR3 in DNA: TGTGCCAGCAGGGGCACAGGGAGTAATACTGAAGCTTTCTTT. Its translation is CASRGTGSNTEAFF.

The V gene is TRBV5-1, the J gene TRBJ2-1; tentatively, D is TRBD2 (7 bases). Germline CDR1 reads SGHRS; CDR2 reads YFSETQ. V lost 0 bases to trimming and J lost 8 bases, with 15 bases between them. The CDR3 totals 15 residues. Here the CDR3 DNA reads TGCGCCAGCAGCTTGGGGCGGGGGCGGGGCGATGAGCAGTTCTTC. Protein sequence: CASSLGRGRGDEQFF.

This chain connects TRBV7-8 to TRBJ2-1; TRBD1 matches at 7 bases. Trimming cost V 7 bases and J 3 bases; bases outside gene matches: 9. CDR1 and CDR2 (germline): SGHVS, FQNEAQ. The CDR3 totals 15 residues. In nucleotides, the CDR3 is TGTGCCAGCACTCCCCTCAGGGGGTTCTACAATGAGCAGTTCTTC. Amino acid sequence: CASTPLRGFYNEQFF. Supplemented by reference TRBV7-8 and TRBJ2-1, the full variable domain reads GAGVSQSPRYKVAKRGQDVALRCDPISGHVSLFWYQQALGQGPEFLTYFQNEAQLDKSGLPSDRFFAERPEGSVSTLKIQRTQQEDSAVYLCASTPLRGFYNEQFFGPGTRLTVL.

The rearrangement uses TRBV7-6 and TRBJ2-1, with D perhaps matching TRBD2 (6 bases). Germline V gene sequence: CDR1 SGHVS, CDR2 FNYEAQ. The CDR3 extends over 15 amino acids. Trimming removed 1 base from V and 10 bases from J, with 17 bases in between. CDR3 bases: TGTGCCAGCAGCTTAGAGCCTAGCGCCGTAGAAGAGCAGTTCTTC. Translated: CASSLEPSAVEEQFF.

For the CDR3, the DNA is TGTGCCAGCAGGGAGGGGGGCTACACCTTC. Protein product: CASREGGYTF. The rearrangement links TRBV2 to TRBJ1-2; possible D gene TRBD1, 5 bases. The germline gives CDR1 SNHLY, CDR2 FYNNEI. The CDR3 has 10 residues. The V gene lost 6 bases and the J gene lost 8 bases, with 7 bases spanning the gap.

The chain employs TRBV4-1 and TRBJ1-5, with D unresolved. CDR1 MGHRA and CDR2 YSYEKL come from the germline V gene. CDR3 length: 20 residues. V was trimmed by 4 bases and J by 0 bases, leaving 25 bases between them. The CDR3 DNA follows: TGCGCCAGCAGCCCGACCTGGAGGGCAGGAGTAACTAATAGCAATCAGCCCCAGCATTTT. Its protein is CASSPTWRAGVTNSNQPQHF.

This clone showed up just once. The gene calls are TRBV25-1 and TRBJ1-6; possibly TRBD1 for D (6 bases). The germline V gene has CDR1 MGHDK and CDR2 SYGVNS. CDR3 length equals 15 residues. Trimming left V 1 base short and J 8 bases short, with 12 bases between. The CDR3 DNA reads as TGTGCCAGCAGTGAATCCAGGGGCGAGGATTCACCCCTCCACTTT. Protein product: CASSESRGEDSPLHF.

This clone is a singleton in its sample. The chain uses TRBV2 and TRBJ2-7; weak D call: TRBD1 (6 bases). Trimming pared 8 bases from V and 6 bases from J, leaving 20 bases between. Germline assignment: CDR1 SNHLY and CDR2 FYNNEI. The CDR3 extends over 14 amino acids. This CDR3 is CASRVGGSPGEQYF. The CDR3, as DNA: TGTGCCAGCCGGGTAGGGGGTTCCCCGGGCGAGCAGTACTTC.

The chain has TRBV6-1 and TRBJ1-6; 8 bases are a match to TRBD1. Germline-derived CDR1 and CDR2 are MNHNS and SASEGT. The CDR3 loop spans 15 amino acids. J was trimmed by 6 bases and V by 7 bases; bases with no gene match: 8. The CDR3 DNA is TGTGCCAGCACGACTGTGACAGGGGTTAATTCACCCCTCCACTTT. This codes for CASTTVTGVNSPLHF.

The chain employs TRBV9 and TRBJ2-1, with a tentative D call TRBD1 (5 bases). This CDR3 spans 15 amino acids. CDR1 is SGDLS, CDR2 YYNGEE, per germline. V lost 0 bases to trimming and J lost 4 bases, with 11 bases between them. CDR3 sequence (DNA): TGTGCCAGCAGCGTAGAAGGGGTAGAGTACAATGAGCAGTTCTTC. This gives the protein CASSVEGVEYNEQFF.

The V and J genes are TRBV7-9 and TRBJ2-1, with 10 nucleotides matching TRBD2. Germline V gene lookup returns CDR1 SEHNR and CDR2 FQNEAQ (reference sequence). The ends lost 1 base at V and 4 bases at J; junction bases unmatched: 1. CDR3 size: 15 residues. The CDR3 DNA follows: TGTGCCAGCAGCTTAGAACTAGCGGGGTACAATGAGCAGTTCTTC. It yields the protein CASSLELAGYNEQFF. The whole variable domain, remainder taken from reference TRBV7-9 and TRBJ2-1, is DTGVSQNPRHKITKRGQNVTFRCDPISEHNRLYWYRQTLGQGPEFLTYFQNEAQLEKSRLLSDRFSAERPKGSFSTLEIQRTEQGDSAMYLCASSLELAGYNEQFFGPGTRLTVL.

This rearrangement joins TRBV5-1 to TRBJ2-6; TRBD2 might be the D (5 bases). The CDR3 runs to 17 residues. The V and J ends lost 0 bases and 3 bases respectively, with 13 bases between them. From germline, CDR1 is SGHRS and CDR2 YFSETQ. In nucleotides, the CDR3 is TGCGCCAGCAGCTTGGGAGGGTCCTCTGGTGGGGCCAACGTCCTGACTTTC. Its protein product is CASSLGGSSGGANVLTF.